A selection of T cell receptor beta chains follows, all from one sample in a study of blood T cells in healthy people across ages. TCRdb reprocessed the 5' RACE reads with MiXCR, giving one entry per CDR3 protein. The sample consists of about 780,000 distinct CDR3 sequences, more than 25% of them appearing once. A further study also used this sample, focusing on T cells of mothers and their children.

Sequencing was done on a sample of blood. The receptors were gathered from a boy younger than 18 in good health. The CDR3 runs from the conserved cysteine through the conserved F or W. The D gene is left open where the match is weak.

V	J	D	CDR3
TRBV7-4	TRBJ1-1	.	CASSCNTEAFF
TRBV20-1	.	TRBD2	CSASSGSNYEQYF
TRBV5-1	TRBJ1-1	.	CASSLTSLGRFNTEAFF
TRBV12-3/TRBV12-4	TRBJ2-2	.	CASTFRRATGELFF
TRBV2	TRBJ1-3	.	CASSEIAWSSGNTIYF
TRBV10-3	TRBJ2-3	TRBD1	CAISETVGTASTDTQYF
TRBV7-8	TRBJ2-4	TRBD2	CASSTLAGGAKNIQYF
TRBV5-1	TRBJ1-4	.	CASSLHRAANEKLFF
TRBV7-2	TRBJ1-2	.	CASSLARAALGYTF
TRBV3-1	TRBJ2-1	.	CASSQEWTGSLFF
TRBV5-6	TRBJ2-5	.	CASSLMTGSPFKNERFF